This TCR beta chain appears in the sequencing data of a study of cytotoxic CD8 clonotypes in ibrutinib-treated CLL. Study at large: Per sample, productive templates averaged approximately 250,000 and productive rearrangements averaged 94,082. Notes on the study in general: The study found clonality rose at ibrutinib response, then fell toward baseline at progression.

This clone was seen only a few times. Its antigen is not known. Method: immunoSEQ multiplex PCR; TCRdb's copy keeps in-frame clones and lacks some. The sample yields over 120,000 clones, approximately 81% seen once. Sequences were derived from PBMCs, sampled after 12 months of ibrutinib treatment. The origin of this receptor is a human donor with chronic lymphocytic leukemia.

This CDR3 reads CASSLSGTGAQPQHF. The CDR3, as DNA: TGTGCCAGCAGCTTATCCGGGACCGGTGCTCAGCCCCAGCATTTT. The chain joins TRBV7-9 to TRBJ1-5; D might be TRBD1 (5 bases). V was clipped by 2 bases and J by 6 bases, with 14 bases between them. The CDR3 has 15 residues. The germline V gene has CDR1 SEHNR and CDR2 FQNEAQ (reference sequence).